This T cell receptor (beta chain) was retrieved from a study of cytomegalovirus exposure and HLA in healthy donors. For the study at large: It was reported in a later analysis that the same platform had been used for the roughly 130 validation repertoires as for the 550 to 700 first-cohort repertoires. Overall study results and limits: Cytomegalovirus status, reportedly, was diagnosed with high specificity and sensitivity by the classifier. The finding came from a later analysis; first-cohort TCR clusters tended to co-occur in the 110 or so validation repertoires.

Germline CDR1 and CDR2: SGHRS and YFSETQ. This CDR3 contains 16 residues. The V end lost 4 bases, the J end lost 9 bases, and 20 bases lay between the germline ends. Clones were read by immunoSEQ multiplex PCR, and TCRdb kept only the in-frame ones, dropping some. The table records 150,000 to 200,000 clones, approximately 86% of them present only once. Concerning this clone itself: Antigen: not known.

The sequenced sample was PBMCs. The source of this sequence is a man aged 25 to 40 in good health and CMV-seropositive. The gene calls are TRBV5-1 and TRBJ1-6; TRBD1 might be the D (5 bases). CDR3 bases: TGCGCCAGCAGCCTACACGAAGGGGTTATAGGTTCACCCCTCCACTTT. Protein: CASSLHEGVIGSPLHF. Full variable domain (rest looked up from reference TRBV5-1 and TRBJ1-6): KAGVTQTPRYLIKTRGQQVTLSCSPISGHRSVSWYQQTPGQGLQFLFEYFSETQRNKGNFPGRFSGRQFSNSRSEMNVSTLELGDSALYLCASSLHEGVIGSPLHFGNGTRLTVT.